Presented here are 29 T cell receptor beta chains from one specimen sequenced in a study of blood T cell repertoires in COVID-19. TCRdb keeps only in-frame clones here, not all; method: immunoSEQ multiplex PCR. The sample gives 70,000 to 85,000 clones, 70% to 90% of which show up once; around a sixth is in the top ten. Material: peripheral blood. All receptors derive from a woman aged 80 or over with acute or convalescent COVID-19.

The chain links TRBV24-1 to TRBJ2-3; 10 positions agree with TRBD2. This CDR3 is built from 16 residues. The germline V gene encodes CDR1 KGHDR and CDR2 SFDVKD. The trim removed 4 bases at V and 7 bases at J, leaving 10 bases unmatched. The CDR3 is CATSDRSGGTAHTQYF. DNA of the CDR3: TGTGCCACCAGTGACCGTAGCGGGGGGACAGCCCATACGCAGTATTTT.

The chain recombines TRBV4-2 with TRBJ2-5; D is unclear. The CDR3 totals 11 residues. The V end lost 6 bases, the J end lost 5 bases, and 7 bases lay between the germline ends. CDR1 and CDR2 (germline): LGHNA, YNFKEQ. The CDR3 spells CASSRQETQYF. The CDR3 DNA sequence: TGTGCCAGCAGTCGCCAGGAGACCCAGTACTTC.

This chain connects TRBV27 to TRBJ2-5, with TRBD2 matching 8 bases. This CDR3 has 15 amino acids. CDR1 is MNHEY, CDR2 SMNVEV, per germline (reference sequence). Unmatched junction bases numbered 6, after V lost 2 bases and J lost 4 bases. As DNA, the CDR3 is TGTGCCAGCAGTTTACTCGGGACTAGTACAGAGACCCAGTACTTC. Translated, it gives CASSLLGTSTETQYF.

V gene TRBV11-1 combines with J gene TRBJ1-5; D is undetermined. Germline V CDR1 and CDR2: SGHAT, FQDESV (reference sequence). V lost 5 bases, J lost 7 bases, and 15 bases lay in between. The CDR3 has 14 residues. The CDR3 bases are TGTGCCAGCAGCGACGACGGAGGTGGCCAGCCCCAGCATTTT. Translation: CASSDDGGGQPQHF.

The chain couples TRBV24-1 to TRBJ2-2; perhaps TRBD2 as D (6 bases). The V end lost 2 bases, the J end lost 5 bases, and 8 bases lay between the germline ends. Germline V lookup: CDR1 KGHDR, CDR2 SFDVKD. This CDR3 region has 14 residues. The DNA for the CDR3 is TGTGCCACCAGTGATTCACGGGGGACCGGGGAGCTGTTTTTT. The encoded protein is CATSDSRGTGELFF.

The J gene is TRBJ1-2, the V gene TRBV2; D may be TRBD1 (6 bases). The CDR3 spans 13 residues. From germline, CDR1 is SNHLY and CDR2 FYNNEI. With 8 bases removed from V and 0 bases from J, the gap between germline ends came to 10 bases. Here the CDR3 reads CASVRDTNYGYTF. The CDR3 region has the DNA TGTGCCAGCGTCCGGGACACTAACTATGGCTACACCTTC.

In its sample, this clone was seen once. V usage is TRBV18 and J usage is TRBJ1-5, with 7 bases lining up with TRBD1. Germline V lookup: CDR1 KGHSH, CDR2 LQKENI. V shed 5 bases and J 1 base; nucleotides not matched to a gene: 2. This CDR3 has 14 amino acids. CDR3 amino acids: CASSSDRSNQPQHF. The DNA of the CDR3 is TGTGCCAGCTCATCGGACAGGAGCAATCAGCCCCAGCATTTT.

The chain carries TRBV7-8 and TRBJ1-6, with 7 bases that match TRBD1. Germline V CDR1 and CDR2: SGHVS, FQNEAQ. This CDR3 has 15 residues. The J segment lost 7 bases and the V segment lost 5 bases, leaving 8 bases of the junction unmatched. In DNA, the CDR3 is TGTGCCAGCAGCGCAGGGACAGCTCACAATTCACCCCTCCACTTT. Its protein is CASSAGTAHNSPLHF.

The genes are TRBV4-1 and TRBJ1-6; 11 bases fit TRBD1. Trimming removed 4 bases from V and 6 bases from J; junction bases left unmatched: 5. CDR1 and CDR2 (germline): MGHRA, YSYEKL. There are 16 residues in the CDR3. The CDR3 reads CASSRGQGASNSPLHF. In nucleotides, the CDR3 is TGCGCCAGCAGCCGAGGACAGGGGGCTTCTAATTCACCCCTCCACTTT.

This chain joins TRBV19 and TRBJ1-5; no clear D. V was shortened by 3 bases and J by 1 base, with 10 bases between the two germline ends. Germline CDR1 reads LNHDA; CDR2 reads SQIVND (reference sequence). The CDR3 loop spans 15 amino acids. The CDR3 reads CASSIAGGSNQPQHF. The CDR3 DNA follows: TGTGCCAGTAGTATTGCCGGAGGGAGCAATCAGCCCCAGCATTTT.

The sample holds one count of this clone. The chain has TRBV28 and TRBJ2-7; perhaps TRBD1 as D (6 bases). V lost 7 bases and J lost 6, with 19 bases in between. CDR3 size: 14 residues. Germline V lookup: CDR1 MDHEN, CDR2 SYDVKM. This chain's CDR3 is CASKAHRAQGEQYF. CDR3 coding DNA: TGTGCCAGCAAGGCGCACAGGGCCCAGGGCGAGCAGTACTTC.

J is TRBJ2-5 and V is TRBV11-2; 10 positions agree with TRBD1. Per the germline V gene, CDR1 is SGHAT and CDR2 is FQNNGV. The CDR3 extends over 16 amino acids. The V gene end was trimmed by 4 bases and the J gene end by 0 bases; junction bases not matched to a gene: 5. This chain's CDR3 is CASSSPGTGDQETQYF. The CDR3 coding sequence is TGTGCCAGCAGCTCGCCGGGGACAGGGGACCAAGAGACCCAGTACTTC.

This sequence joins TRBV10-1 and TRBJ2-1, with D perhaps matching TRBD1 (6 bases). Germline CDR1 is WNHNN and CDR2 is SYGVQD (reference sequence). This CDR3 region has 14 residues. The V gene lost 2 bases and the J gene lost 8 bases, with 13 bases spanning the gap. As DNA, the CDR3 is TGCGCCAGCAGTGAGACCTTGGGGGCTCATGAGCAGTTCTTC. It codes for CASSETLGAHEQFF.

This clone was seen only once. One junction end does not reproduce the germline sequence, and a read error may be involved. CDR3 nucleotides: TGTGCCAGCAGTGAGTCCCGCAGGGGGGAAAACTTC. It specifies CASSESRRGENF. The chain couples TRBV6-1 to TRBJ2-7; possibly TRBD1 for D (7 bases). In germline, CDR1 is MNHNS, CDR2 SASEGT. The CDR3 totals 12 residues.

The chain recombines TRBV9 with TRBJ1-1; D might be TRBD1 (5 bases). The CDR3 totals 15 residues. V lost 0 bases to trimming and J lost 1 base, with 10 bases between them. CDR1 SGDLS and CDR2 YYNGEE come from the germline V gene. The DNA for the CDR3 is TGTGCCAGCAGCGTAGCCACAGGCGGGAACACTGAAGCTTTCTTT. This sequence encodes CASSVATGGNTEAFF.

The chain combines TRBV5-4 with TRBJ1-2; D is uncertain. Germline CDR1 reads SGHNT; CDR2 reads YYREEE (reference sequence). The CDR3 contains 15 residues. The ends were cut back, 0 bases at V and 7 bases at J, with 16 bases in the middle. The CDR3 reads CASSLAGRGLIGYTF. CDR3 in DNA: TGTGCCAGCAGCTTGGCCGGTCGGGGTTTGATTGGCTACACCTTC.

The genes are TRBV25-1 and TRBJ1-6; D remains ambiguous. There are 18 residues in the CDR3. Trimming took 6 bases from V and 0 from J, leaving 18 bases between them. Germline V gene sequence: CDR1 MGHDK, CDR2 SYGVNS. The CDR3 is CASSAYPGFSSYNSPLHF. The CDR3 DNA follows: TGTGCCAGCAGCGCTTACCCGGGGTTTAGCTCCTATAATTCACCCCTCCACTTT.

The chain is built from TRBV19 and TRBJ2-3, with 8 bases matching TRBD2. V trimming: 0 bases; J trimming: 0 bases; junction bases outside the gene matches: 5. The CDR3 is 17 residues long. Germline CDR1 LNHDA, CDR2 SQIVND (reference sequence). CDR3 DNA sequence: TGTGCCAGTAGTATAGATCTGGCTAGCGGGAGCACAGATACGCAGTATTTT. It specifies CASSIDLASGSTDTQYF.

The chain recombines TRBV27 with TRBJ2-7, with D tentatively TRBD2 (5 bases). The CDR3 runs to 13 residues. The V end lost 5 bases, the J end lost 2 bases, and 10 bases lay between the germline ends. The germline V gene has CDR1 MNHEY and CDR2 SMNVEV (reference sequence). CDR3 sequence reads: CASSPAGPYEQYF. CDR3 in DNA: TGTGCCAGCAGTCCCGCGGGTCCCTACGAGCAGTACTTC.

The CDR3 DNA follows: TGTGCCAGCTCACCCTCGGCTGCGGGATTGATTTCACCCCTCCACTTT. Translated, it gives CASSPSAAGLISPLHF. V usage is TRBV18 and J usage is TRBJ1-6; D is unresolved. CDR3 length: 16 residues. In germline, CDR1 is KGHSH, CDR2 LQKENI. The V gene lost 3 bases and the J gene lost 9 bases, with 18 bases spanning the gap.

The CDR3 loop reads CASSPGGSYEQYF. CDR3 coding DNA: TGTGCCAGCAGCCCGGGCGGGTCCTACGAGCAGTACTTC. This sequence joins TRBV28 and TRBJ2-7; a possible D gene is TRBD2 (5 bases). Per germline, CDR1 MDHEN and CDR2 SYDVKM. CDR3 length: 13 amino acids. Trimming left V 6 bases short and J 1 base short, with 10 bases between. Using reference TRBV28 and TRBJ2-7 for the parts outside the CDR3, the full variable domain is DVKVTQSSRYLVKRTGEKVFLECVQDMDHENMFWYRQDPGLGLRLIYFSYDVKMKEKGDIPEGYSVSREKKERFSLILESASTNQTSMYLCASSPGGSYEQYFGPGTRLTVT.

The CDR3 nucleotides are TGTGCCAGCAGTTACCCCCAGCGGGGGGGCAAGGAGCAGTTCTTC. Translated, it gives CASSYPQRGGKEQFF. The chain carries TRBV6-5 and TRBJ2-1; 10 bases match TRBD2. CDR3 length: 15 residues. V lost 2 bases to trimming and J lost 10 bases; unmatched junction nucleotides: 8. CDR1 MNHEY and CDR2 SVGAGI come from the germline V gene.

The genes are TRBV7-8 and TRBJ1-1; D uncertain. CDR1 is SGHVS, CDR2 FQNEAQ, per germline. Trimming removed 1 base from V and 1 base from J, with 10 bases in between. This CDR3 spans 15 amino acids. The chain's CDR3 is CASSLVAGWNTEAFF. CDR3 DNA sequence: TGTGCCAGCAGCTTAGTGGCGGGGTGGAACACTGAAGCTTTCTTT.

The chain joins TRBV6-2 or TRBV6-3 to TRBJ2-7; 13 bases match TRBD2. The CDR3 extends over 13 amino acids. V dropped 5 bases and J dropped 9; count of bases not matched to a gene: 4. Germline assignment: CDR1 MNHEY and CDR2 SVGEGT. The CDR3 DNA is TGTGCCAGCAGTACCGGACTAGCGGGGGTGCAGTACTTC. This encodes CASSTGLAGVQYF.

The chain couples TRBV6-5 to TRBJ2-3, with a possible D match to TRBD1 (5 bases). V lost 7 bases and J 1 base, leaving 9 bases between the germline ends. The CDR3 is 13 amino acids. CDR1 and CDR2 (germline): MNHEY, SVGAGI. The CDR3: CASMFRGTDTQYF. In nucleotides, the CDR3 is TGTGCCAGCATGTTCAGGGGCACAGATACGCAGTATTTT.

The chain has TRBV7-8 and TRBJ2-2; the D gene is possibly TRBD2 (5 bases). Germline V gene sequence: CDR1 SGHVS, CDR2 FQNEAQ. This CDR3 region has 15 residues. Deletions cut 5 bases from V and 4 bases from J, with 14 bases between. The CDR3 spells CASSVTRIRTGELFF. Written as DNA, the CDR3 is TGTGCCAGCAGCGTCACTAGGATTCGCACCGGGGAGCTGTTTTTT.

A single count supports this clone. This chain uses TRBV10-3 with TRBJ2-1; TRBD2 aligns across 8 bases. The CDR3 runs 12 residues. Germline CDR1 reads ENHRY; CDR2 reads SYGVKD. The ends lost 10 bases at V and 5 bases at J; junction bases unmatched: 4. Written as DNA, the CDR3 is TGTGCCAGTACGGGACTAGACAATGAGCAGTTCTTC. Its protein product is CASTGLDNEQFF.

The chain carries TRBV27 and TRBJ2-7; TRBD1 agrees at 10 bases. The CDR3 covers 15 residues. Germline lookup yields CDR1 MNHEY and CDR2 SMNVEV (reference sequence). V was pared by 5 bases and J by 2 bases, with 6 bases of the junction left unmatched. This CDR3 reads CASSPSDRGPYEQYF. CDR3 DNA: TGTGCCAGCAGTCCCTCCGACAGGGGGCCCTACGAGCAGTACTTC.

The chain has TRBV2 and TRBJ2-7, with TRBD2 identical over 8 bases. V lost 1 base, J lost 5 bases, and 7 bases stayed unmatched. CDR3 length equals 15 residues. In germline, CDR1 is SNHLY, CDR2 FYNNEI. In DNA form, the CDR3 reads TGTGCCAGCAGTGAAGAAGCCGGGGGGGCCCACGAGCAGTACTTC. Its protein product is CASSEEAGGAHEQYF.